The clone carrying this T cell receptor (beta chain) turned up a few times. The antigen remains unidentified. Germline V gene data show CDR1 as SGDLS and CDR2 as YYNGEE. The J segment lost 6 bases and the V segment lost 4 bases, leaving 15 bases of the junction unmatched. The CDR3 contains 18 residues. Each TCR beta cDNA library carried unique molecular identifiers. Via MiXCR, TCRdb re-called the PCR reads, giving one row per CDR3 protein. Of about 500,000 distinct CDR3 sequences detected, approximately 45% appear once; the ten largest clones hold 12%. The data belong to a study of post-analysis software for immune sequencing data. Findings and limits, study-wide: Controls' normalized Chao1 diversity significantly exceeded that of multiple sclerosis patients. Patients had higher frequencies than controls of five TRBV segments, including TRBV5-6, TRBV5-1 and TRBV20-1.

The source is a girl aged 10 to 17 with multiple sclerosis. The sequenced sample consisted of blood. The gene calls are TRBV9 and TRBJ2-1; 11 bases align to TRBD2. DNA for the CDR3: TGTGCCAGCAGCATATCGGGACTAGCGGATTCCCCTTTCAATGAGCAGTTCTTC. Amino acid sequence: CASSISGLADSPFNEQFF.